This TCR beta chain comes out of a study of T cells in Graves' hyperthyroidism and ophthalmopathy. Germline V gene data show CDR1 as MNHNS and CDR2 as SASEGT. This CDR3 has 16 residues. Trimming took 0 bases from V and 5 from J; bases not matched to a gene: 9. Clinical symptoms, serum thyroxine and TRAb, thyroid ultrasound and orbital computed tomography together formed the diagnostic basis. Using RNA transcripts as the source, TCR beta CDR3 regions were amplified. HTBI primers were the set used in a first-round RT-PCR of the TCR CDR3. TCRdb analysed the multiplex PCR reads with MiXCR anew, one entry per CDR3 protein. The sample holds around 520,000 distinct CDR3 sequences, around 24% seen once.

This TCR derives from a woman in her 30s with Graves' ophthalmopathy. The V and J genes are TRBV6-1 and TRBJ2-7; 8 positions agree with TRBD1. The sequencing sample was made of blood. The CDR3, as DNA: TGTGCCAGCAGTGAAGCGCGGTCAGGGGGCGGGAACGAGCAGTACTTC. It translates to CASSEARSGGGNEQYF.